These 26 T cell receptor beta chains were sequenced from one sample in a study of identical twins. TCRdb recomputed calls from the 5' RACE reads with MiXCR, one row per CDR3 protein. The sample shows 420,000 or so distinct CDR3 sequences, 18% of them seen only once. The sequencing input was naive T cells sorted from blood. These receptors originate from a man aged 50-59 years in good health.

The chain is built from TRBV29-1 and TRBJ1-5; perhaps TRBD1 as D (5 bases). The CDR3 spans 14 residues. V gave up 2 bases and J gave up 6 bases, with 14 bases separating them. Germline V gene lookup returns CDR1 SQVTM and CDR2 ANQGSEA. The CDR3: CSVEYGGVGQPQHF. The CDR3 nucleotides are TGCAGCGTTGAATATGGAGGGGTTGGTCAGCCCCAGCATTTT.

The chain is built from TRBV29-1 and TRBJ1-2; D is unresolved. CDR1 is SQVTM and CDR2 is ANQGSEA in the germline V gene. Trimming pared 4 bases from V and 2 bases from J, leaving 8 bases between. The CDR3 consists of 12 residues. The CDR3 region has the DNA TGCAGCGTTGGTCCGGGAAACTATGGCTACACCTTC. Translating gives CSVGPGNYGYTF.

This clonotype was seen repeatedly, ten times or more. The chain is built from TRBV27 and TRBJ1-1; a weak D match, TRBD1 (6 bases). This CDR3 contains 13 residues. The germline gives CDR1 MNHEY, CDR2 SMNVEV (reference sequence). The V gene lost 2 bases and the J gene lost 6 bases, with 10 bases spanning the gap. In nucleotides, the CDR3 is TGTGCCAGCAGTTTAAGGGGGGCCGCTGAAGCTTTCTTT. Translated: CASSLRGAAEAFF.

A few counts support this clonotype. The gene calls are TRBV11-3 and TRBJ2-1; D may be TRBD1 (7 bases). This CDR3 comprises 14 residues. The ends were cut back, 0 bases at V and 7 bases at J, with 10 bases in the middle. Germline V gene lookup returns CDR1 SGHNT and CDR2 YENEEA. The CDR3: CASSLDRGDNEQFF. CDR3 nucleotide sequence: TGTGCCAGCAGCTTAGACAGGGGGGATAATGAGCAGTTCTTC.

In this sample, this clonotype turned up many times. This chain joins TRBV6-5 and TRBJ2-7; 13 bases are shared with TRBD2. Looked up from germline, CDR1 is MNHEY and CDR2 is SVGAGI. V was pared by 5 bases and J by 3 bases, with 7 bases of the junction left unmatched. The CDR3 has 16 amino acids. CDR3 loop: CASSNGLAGAYYEQYF. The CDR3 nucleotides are TGTGCCAGCAGTAACGGACTAGCGGGAGCCTACTACGAGCAGTACTTC.

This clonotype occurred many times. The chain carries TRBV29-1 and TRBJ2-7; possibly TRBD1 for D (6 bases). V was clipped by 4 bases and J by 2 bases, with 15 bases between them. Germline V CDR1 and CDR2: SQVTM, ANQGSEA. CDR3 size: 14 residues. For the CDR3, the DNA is TGCAGCGTTGCCGACACAGGGTACCCCTACGAGCAGTACTTC. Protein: CSVADTGYPYEQYF.

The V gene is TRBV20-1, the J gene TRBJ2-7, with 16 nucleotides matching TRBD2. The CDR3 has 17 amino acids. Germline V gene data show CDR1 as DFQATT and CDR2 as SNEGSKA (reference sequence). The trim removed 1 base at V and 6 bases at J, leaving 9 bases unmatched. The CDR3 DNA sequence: TGCAGTGCTAGAGGGGGACTAGCGGGAGGGCCATCATCCGAGCAGTACTTC. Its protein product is CSARGGLAGGPSSEQYF.

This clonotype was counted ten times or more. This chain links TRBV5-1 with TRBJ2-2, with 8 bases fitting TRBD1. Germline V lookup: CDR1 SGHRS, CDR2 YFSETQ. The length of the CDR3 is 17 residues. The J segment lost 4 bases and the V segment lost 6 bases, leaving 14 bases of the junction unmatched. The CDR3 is CASTRLPGGAGTGELFF. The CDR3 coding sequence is TGCGCCAGCACTAGACTCCCAGGGGGCGCGGGCACCGGGGAGCTGTTTTTT.

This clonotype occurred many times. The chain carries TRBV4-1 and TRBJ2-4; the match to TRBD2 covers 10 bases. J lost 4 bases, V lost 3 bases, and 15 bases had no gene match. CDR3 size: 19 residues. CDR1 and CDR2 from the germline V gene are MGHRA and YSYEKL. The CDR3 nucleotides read TGCGCCAGCAGCCAGCTACTAGCGGGGCCTAGTACAGCTAAAAACATTCAGTACTTC. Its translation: CASSQLLAGPSTAKNIQYF.

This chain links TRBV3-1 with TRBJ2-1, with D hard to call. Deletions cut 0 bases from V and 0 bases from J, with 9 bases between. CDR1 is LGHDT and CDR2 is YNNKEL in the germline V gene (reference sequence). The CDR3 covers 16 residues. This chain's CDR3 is CASSQDMSSSYNEQFF. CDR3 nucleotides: TGTGCCAGCAGCCAAGATATGAGTAGCTCCTACAATGAGCAGTTCTTC.

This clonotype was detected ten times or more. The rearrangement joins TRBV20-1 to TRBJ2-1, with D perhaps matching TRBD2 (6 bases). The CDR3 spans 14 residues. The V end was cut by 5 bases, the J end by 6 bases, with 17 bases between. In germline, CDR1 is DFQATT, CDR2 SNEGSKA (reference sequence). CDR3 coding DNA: TGCAGTGCTTGCGGGACTTCTGGTGTCAATGAGCAGTTCTTC. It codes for CSACGTSGVNEQFF.

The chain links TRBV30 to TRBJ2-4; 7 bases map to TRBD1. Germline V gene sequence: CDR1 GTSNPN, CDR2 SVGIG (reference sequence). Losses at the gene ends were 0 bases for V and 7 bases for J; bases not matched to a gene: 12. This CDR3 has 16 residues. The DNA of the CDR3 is TGTGCCTGGAGTGTAAGCTCGGCAGGGGGAAGCAACATTCAGTACTTC. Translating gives CAWSVSSAGGSNIQYF.

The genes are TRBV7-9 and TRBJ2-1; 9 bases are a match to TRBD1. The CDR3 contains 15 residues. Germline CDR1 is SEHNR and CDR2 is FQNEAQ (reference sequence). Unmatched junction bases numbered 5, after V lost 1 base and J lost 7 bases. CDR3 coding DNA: TGTGCCAGCAGCTTAGGAGGACAGGGGTGGAATGAGCAGTTCTTC. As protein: CASSLGGQGWNEQFF. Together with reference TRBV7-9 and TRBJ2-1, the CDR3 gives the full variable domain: DTGVSQNPRHKITKRGQNVTFRCDPISEHNRLYWYRQTLGQGPEFLTYFQNEAQLEKSRLLSDRFSAERPKGSFSTLEIQRTEQGDSAMYLCASSLGGQGWNEQFFGPGTRLTVL.

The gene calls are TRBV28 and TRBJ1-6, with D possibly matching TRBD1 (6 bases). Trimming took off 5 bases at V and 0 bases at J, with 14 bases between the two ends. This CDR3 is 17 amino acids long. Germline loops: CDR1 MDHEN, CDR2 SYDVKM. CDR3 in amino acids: CASSPRTVSSYNSPLHF. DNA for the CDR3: TGTGCCAGCAGTCCAAGGACAGTTAGCTCCTATAATTCACCCCTCCACTTT.

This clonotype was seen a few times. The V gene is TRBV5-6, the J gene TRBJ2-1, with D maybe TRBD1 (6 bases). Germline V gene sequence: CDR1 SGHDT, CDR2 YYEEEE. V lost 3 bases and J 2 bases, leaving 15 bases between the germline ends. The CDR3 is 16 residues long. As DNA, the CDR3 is TGTGCCAGCAGCTGGGGGCTCCCTGTTGCCTACAATGAGCAGTTCTTC. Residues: CASSWGLPVAYNEQFF. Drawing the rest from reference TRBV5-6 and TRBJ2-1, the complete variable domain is DAGVTQSPTHLIKTRGQQVTLRCSPKSGHDTVSWYQQALGQGPQFIFQYYEEEERQRGNFPDRFSGHQFPNYSSELNVNALLLGDSALYLCASSWGLPVAYNEQFFGPGTRLTVL.

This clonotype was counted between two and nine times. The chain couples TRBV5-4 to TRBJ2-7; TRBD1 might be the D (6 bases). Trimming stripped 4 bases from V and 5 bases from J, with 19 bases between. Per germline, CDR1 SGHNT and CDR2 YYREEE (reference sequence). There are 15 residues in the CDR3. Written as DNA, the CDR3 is TGTGCCAGCAGCCAAGGCCAATACAGGGCCCACGAGCAGTACTTC. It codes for CASSQGQYRAHEQYF.

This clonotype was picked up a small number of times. The CDR3 region is CASSEGVNTEAFF. The CDR3 DNA follows: TGTGCCAGCAGCGAGGGGGTTAACACTGAAGCTTTCTTT. J is TRBJ1-1 and V is TRBV7-2; TRBD1 might be the D (6 bases). CDR1 is SGHTA, CDR2 FQGNSA, per germline. V gave up 5 bases and J gave up 2 bases, with 9 bases separating them. CDR3 size: 13 residues. Full variable domain (rest looked up from reference TRBV7-2 and TRBJ1-1): GAGVSQSPSNKVTEKGKDVELRCDPISGHTALYWYRQSLGQGLEFLIYFQGNSAPDKSGLPSDRFSAERTGGSVSTLTIQRTQQEDSAVYLCASSEGVNTEAFFGQGTRLTVV.

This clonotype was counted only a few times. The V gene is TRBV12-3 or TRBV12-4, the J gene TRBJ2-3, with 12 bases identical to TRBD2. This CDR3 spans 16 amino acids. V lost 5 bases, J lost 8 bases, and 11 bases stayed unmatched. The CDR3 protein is CASSAGGASGGGTQYF. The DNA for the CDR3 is TGTGCCAGCAGTGCCGGCGGAGCTAGCGGGGGGGGTACGCAGTATTTT.

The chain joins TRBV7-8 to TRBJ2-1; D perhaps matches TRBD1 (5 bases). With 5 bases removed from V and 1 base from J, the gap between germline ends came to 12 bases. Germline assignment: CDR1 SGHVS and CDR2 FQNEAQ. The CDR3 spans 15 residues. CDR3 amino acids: CASSNIQGSYNEQFF. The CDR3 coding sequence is TGTGCCAGCAGCAATATTCAGGGTTCCTACAATGAGCAGTTCTTC.

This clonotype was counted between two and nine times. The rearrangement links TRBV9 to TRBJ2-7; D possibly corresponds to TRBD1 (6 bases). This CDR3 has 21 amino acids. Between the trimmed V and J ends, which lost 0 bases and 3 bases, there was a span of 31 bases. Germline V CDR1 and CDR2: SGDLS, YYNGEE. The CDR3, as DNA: TGTGCCAGCAGCGTAGGATACCCCCCGGGGACAAGAGGACGGACGGGCTACGAGCAGTACTTC. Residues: CASSVGYPPGTRGRTGYEQYF. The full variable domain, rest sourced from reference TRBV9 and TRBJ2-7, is DSGVTQTPKHLITATGQRVTLRCSPRSGDLSVYWYQQSLDQGLQFLIQYYNGEERAKGNILERFSAQQFPDLHSELNLSSLELGDSALYFCASSVGYPPGTRGRTGYEQYFGPGTRLTVT.

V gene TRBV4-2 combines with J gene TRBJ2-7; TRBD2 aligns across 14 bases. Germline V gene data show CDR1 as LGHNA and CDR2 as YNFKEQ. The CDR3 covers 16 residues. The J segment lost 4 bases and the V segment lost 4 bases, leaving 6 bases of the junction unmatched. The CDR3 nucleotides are TGTGCCAGCAGCCCCGGGACTAGCGGGGGACCTTACGAGCAGTACTTC. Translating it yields CASSPGTSGGPYEQYF.

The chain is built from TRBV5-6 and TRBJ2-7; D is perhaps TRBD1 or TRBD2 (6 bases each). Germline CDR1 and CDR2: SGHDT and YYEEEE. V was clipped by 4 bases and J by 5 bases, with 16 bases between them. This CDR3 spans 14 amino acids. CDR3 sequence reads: CASSRSGGRDEQYF. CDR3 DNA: TGTGCCAGCAGCCGGAGTGGGGGGCGCGACGAGCAGTACTTC. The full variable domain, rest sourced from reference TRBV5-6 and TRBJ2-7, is DAGVTQSPTHLIKTRGQQVTLRCSPKSGHDTVSWYQQALGQGPQFIFQYYEEEERQRGNFPDRFSGHQFPNYSSELNVNALLLGDSALYLCASSRSGGRDEQYFGPGTRLTVT.

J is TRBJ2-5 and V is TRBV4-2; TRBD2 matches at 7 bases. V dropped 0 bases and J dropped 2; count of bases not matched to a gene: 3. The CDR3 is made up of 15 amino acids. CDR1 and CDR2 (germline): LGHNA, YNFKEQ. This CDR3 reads CASSQERAGQETQYF. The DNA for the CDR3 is TGTGCCAGCAGCCAAGAAAGAGCGGGGCAAGAGACCCAGTACTTC.

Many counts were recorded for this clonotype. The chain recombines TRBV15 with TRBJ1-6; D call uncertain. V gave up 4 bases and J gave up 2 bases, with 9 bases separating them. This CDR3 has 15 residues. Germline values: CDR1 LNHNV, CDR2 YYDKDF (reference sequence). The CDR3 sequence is CATSIPTTYNSPLHF. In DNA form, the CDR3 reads TGTGCCACCAGCATCCCGACAACCTATAATTCACCCCTCCACTTT.

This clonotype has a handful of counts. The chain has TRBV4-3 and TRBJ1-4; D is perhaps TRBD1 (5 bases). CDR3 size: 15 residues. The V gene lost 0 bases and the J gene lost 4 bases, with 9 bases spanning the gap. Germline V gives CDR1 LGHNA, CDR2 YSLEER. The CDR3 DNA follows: TGCGCCAGCAGCCAAGATAGAAGGGGTAATGAAAAACTGTTTTTT. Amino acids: CASSQDRRGNEKLFF.

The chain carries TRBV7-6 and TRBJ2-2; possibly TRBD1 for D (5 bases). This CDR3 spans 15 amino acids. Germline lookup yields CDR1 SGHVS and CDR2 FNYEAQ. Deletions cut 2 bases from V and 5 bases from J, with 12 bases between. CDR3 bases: TGTGCCAGCAGCTTACCGCCAGGGAAGACCGGGGAGCTGTTTTTT. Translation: CASSLPPGKTGELFF. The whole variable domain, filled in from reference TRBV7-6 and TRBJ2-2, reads GAGVSQSPRYKVTKRGQDVALRCDPISGHVSLYWYRQALGQGPEFLTYFNYEAQQDKSGLPNDRFSAERPEGSISTLTIQRTEQRDSAMYRCASSLPPGKTGELFFGEGSRLTVL.